The T cell receptor (beta chain) under discussion was sequenced for a study of blood T cell repertoires in COVID-19. The overall study: Whether acute or convalescent, the COVID-19 samples came from the United States, Italy and Spain.

Using immunoSEQ multiplex PCR, the repertoire was profiled, and TCRdb retains in-frame clones only, with some absent. This sample yields fewer than 350,000 clones, of which around 90% are seen a single time; approximately 3% belongs to the top ten. Material: PBMCs or T cells enriched from blood (not recorded which). The sequence came from a man between 40 and 49 years old who had been exposed to COVID-19.

The CDR3 coding sequence is TGTGCCAGCAGTGACGGAGGGAACACTGAAGCTTTCTTT. Its translation is CASSDGGNTEAFF. The chain employs TRBV2 and TRBJ1-1; D remains ambiguous. CDR3 length: 13 amino acids. Germline CDR1 and CDR2: SNHLY and FYNNEI. Trimming removed 3 bases at V and 1 base at J, with 6 bases between.